This TCR beta chain was observed in a study of beta chain features in type 1 diabetes. Study outcomes and limitations: The naive, central memory and Treg TCRB repertoires of patients appeared to be more similar to one another than those of healthy donors. Resolution of whether HLA type affects TCRB rearrangement was not achieved here. Patients with type 1 diabetes carried fewer insertions and had more deletions at their VDJ junctions.

The V gene end was trimmed by 6 bases and the J gene end by 9 bases; junction bases not matched to a gene: 5. CDR1 and CDR2 (germline): SQVTM, ANQGSEA. The CDR3 spans 11 residues. TCRB transcripts that were expressed got sequenced, as all of the isolated RNA had been reverse transcribed. Sequencing used immunoSEQ multiplex PCR; TCRdb keeps in-frame clones, though not all of them. The table lists 850,000 to 900,000 clones, 17% of them singletons, with 0.023% in the top ten. Sorting of CD4+ naive, central memory, regulatory and stem cell-like memory cells was performed via CD45RO/CCR7/CD25/CD127/CD95/CD27. In regard to this clone: No antigen is known for it.

The receptor was derived from a woman aged 18 to 35 in good health. The source material was naive CD4+ T cells from blood. The V call is TRBV29-1, the J call TRBJ2-1, with 7 positions matching TRBD1. The CDR3 region is CSVDRAGEQFF. CDR3 in DNA: TGCAGCGTAGACAGGGCCGGTGAGCAGTTCTTC.